The source of this T cell receptor (beta chain) is a study of T cells in Graves' hyperthyroidism and ophthalmopathy. Study conclusions and caveats: In the blood, most expanded thyroid clonotypes above 0.001 appeared as well.

As to this clonotype: Antigen unknown.

V was clipped by 0 bases and J by 4 bases; unmatched bases: 9. The CDR3 totals 18 residues. In germline, CDR1 is SGDLS, CDR2 YYNGEE. TCR beta CDR3 region amplification was performed from RNA transcripts. The HTBI primer set drove a first-round RT-PCR of the TCR CDR3. TCRdb re-called the multiplex PCR reads through MiXCR, storing one row per CDR3 protein. The sample shows 250,000 to 300,000 distinct CDR3 sequences, around 19% of them seen only once. The sequencing input was blood. The sequence came from a man aged 50-60 years with Graves' ophthalmopathy. The chain carries TRBV9 and TRBJ2-2, with 10 bases lining up with TRBD1. CDR3: CASSVVGPTGGITGELFF. The CDR3 DNA is TGTGCCAGCAGCGTAGTAGGCCCGACAGGGGGCATCACCGGGGAGCTGTTTTTT.